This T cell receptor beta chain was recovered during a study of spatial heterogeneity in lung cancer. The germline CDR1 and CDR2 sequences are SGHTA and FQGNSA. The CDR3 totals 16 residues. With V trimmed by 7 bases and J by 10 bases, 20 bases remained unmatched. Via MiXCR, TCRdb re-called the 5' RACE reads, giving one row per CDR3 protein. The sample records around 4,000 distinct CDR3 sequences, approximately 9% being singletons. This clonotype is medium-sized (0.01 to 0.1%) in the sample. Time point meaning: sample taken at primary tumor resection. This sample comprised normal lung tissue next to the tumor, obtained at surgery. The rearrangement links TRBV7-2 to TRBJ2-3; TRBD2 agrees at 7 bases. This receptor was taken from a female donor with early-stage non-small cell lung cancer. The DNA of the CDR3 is TGTGCCAGCAACCCGCGGGGAGCGGGGATCCCTACTGCGCAGTATTTT. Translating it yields CASNPRGAGIPTAQYF.